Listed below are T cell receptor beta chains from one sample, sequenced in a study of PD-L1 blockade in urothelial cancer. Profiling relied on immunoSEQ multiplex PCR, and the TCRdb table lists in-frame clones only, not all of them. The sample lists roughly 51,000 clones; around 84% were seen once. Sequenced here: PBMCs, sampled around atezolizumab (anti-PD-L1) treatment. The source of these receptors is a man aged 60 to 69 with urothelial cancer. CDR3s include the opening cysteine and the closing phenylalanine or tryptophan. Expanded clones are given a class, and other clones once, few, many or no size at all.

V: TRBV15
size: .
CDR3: CATANVGGPHNEQFF

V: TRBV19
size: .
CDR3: CASSGQDAYGYTF

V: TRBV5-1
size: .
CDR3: CASSFGTPGMGELFF

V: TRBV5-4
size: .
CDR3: CASSLRGNNQPQHF

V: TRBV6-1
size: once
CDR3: CASRPGPTAYEQYF

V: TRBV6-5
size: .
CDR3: CASSRLAGQTDTQYF

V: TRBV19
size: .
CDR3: CASMRTGYMNTEAFF

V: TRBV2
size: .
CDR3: CASSDRDKSEAFF

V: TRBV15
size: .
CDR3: CATSRALDRGYEQYF

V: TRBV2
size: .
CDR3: CASSAGMNTEAFF

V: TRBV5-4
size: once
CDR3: CASGRTGANNEQFF

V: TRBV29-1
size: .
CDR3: CSVESSQQYF

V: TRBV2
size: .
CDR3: CASNTDRSSYEQYF

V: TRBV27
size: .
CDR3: CASSTRDSRRPDTQYF

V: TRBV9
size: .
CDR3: CASSPGTREKLFF

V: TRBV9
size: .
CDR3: CASSPRTGVTTNYGYTF

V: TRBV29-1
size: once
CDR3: CSPRQQWNTEAFF

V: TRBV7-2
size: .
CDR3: CASSPRDRTFKETQYF

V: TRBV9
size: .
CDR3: CASSVGLAVETQYF

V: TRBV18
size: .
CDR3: CASSLYRGLNGYTF